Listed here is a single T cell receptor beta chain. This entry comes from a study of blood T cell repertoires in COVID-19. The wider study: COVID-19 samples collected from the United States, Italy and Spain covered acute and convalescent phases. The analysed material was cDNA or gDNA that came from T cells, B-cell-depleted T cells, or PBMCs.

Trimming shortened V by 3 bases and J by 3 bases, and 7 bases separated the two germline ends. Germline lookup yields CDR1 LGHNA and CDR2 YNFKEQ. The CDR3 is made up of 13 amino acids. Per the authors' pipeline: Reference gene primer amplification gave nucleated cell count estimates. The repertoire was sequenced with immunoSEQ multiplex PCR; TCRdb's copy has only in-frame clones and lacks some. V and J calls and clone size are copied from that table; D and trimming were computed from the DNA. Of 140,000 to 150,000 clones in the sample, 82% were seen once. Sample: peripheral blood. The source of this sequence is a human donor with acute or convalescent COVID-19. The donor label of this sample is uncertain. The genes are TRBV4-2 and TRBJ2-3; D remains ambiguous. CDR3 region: CASSHDQTDTQYF. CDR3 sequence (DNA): TGTGCCAGCAGCCACGATCAGACAGATACGCAGTATTTT.